This T cell receptor (beta chain) derives from a study of blood T cell repertoires in COVID-19. The table came from immunoSEQ multiplex PCR; TCRdb's copy has only in-frame clones and leaves some out. The repertoire includes approximately 260,000 clones, 84% of them detected once, and approximately 3.6% sits in the top ten. This clone was found once. This CDR3 comprises 14 residues. The J segment lost 4 bases and the V segment lost 0 bases, leaving 3 bases of the junction unmatched. The germline CDR1 and CDR2 sequences are MGHRA and YSYEKL. The age range of participants was about 18 to 90 years, with residence in about two dozen US areas. For recovered donors of Cohort 3, there were two negative PCRs, clearance, or symptom resolution.

The sequence was obtained from a man aged 50-60 years who had recovered from COVID-19. Sequences were obtained from PBMCs or T cells enriched from blood (not recorded which). V is TRBV4-1 and J is TRBJ2-7, with 7 bases matching TRBD1. The CDR3 is CASSQDDREYEQYF. The CDR3 coding sequence is TGCGCCAGCAGCCAAGATGACAGGGAATACGAGCAGTACTTC.